The 28 T cell receptor beta chains below come from one sample, sequenced in a study of T cell clones after liver transplantation. Assay: immunoSEQ multiplex PCR; the TCRdb copy retains only in-frame clones and omits some. The sample records 55,000 to 75,000 clones, approximately 63% being singletons. Specimen: CD4+ T cells from blood, collected at the roughly 15-month timepoint. Receptor source: a human patient who received a liver transplant. The graft donor may account for some of the T cells.

This clone was recorded once. CDR3 DNA sequence: TGTGCCAGCAGCTCCCCCCCGGGGGGTTTGGCCAACGTCCTGACTTTC. It specifies CASSSPPGGLANVLTF. The V gene is TRBV11-3, the J gene TRBJ2-6, with TRBD2 matching 7 bases. Unmatched junction bases numbered 9, after V lost 4 bases and J lost 6 bases. Germline V CDR1 and CDR2: SGHNT, YENEEA. CDR3 length equals 16 residues. Full variable domain (rest looked up from reference TRBV11-3 and TRBJ2-6): EAGVVQSPRYKIIEKKQPVAFWCNPISGHNTLYWYLQNLGQGPELLIRYENEEAVDDSQLPKDRFSAERLKGVDSTLKIQPAELGDSAVYLCASSSPPGGLANVLTFGAGSRLTVL.

The chain is built from TRBV10-3 and TRBJ1-1, with a weak D call TRBD1 (6 bases). The CDR3 runs to 15 residues. Germline CDR1 is ENHRY and CDR2 is SYGVKD. V was trimmed by 3 bases and J by 1 base, leaving 12 bases between them. This chain's CDR3 is CAISDPGDPNTEAFF. CDR3 in DNA: TGTGCCATCAGTGACCCAGGGGACCCGAACACTGAAGCTTTCTTT.

The V gene is TRBV11-3, the J gene TRBJ2-2; 8 nucleotides align to TRBD2. The ends lost 4 bases at V and 4 bases at J; junction bases unmatched: 14. In germline, CDR1 is SGHNT, CDR2 YENEEA. The CDR3 is made up of 18 amino acids. The CDR3 reads CASSSSDSGGPSTGELFF. The CDR3 DNA is TGTGCCAGCAGCTCCTCGGACTCGGGAGGGCCATCCACCGGGGAGCTGTTTTTT.

The table lists this clone with a count of one. J is TRBJ2-2 and V is TRBV5-1; unclear D gene. This CDR3 region has 13 residues. Germline V gives CDR1 SGHRS, CDR2 YFSETQ. The ends were cut back, 1 base at V and 7 bases at J, with 8 bases in the middle. This CDR3 reads CASSLYGNGELFF. The CDR3 DNA sequence: TGCGCCAGCAGCTTGTATGGGAACGGGGAGCTGTTTTTT. The full variable domain, with the rest looked up from reference TRBV5-1 and TRBJ2-2, is KAGVTQTPRYLIKTRGQQVTLSCSPISGHRSVSWYQQTPGQGLQFLFEYFSETQRNKGNFPGRFSGRQFSNSRSEMNVSTLELGDSALYLCASSLYGNGELFFGEGSRLTVL.

V is TRBV6-6 and J is TRBJ1-3; 11 bases map to TRBD1. Germline CDR1 and CDR2: MNHNY and SVGAGI (reference sequence). V shed 2 bases, J shed 4 bases, and the junction held 1 base outside the gene matches. The CDR3 loop spans 15 amino acids. As DNA, the CDR3 is TGTGCCAGCAGTTACCGGACAGGGGGCGGAAACACCATATATTTT. Its protein product is CASSYRTGGGNTIYF.

The J gene is TRBJ1-1, the V gene TRBV30; tentative D call: TRBD1 (5 bases). Germline V gene lookup returns CDR1 GTSNPN and CDR2 SVGIG (reference sequence). This CDR3 contains 13 residues. Trimming stripped 2 bases from V and 4 bases from J, with 11 bases between. The CDR3 loop is CAWSIGDGTEAFF. CDR3 sequence (DNA): TGTGCCTGGAGTATAGGGGATGGCACTGAAGCTTTCTTT.

The rearrangement links TRBV5-8 to TRBJ2-3; D unclear. The V gene lost 0 bases and the J gene lost 0 bases, with 8 bases spanning the gap. The CDR3 runs 15 residues. Germline V gene lookup returns CDR1 SGHTS and CDR2 YDEGEE. The CDR3 sequence: CASSLGGYSTDTQYF. CDR3 sequence (DNA): TGTGCCAGCAGCTTGGGGGGATATAGCACAGATACGCAGTATTTT.

The CDR3: CASSLTSGSGQGEQFF. DNA for the CDR3: TGCGCCAGCAGCTTAACTAGCGGGTCGGGCCAGGGGGAGCAGTTCTTC. The chain recombines TRBV5-1 with TRBJ2-1, with TRBD2 matching over 9 bases. The CDR3 extends over 16 amino acids. Germline V gene lookup returns CDR1 SGHRS and CDR2 YFSETQ. V was clipped by 2 bases and J by 10 bases; unmatched bases: 13.

The chain uses TRBV6-1 and TRBJ2-7; D might be TRBD1 or TRBD2, each matching 5 bases. The CDR3 contains 14 residues. Germline V gives CDR1 MNHNS, CDR2 SASEGT. The V end was cut by 8 bases, the J end by 4 bases, with 18 bases between. The DNA for the CDR3 is TGTGCCAGCGGGACGGCCCAGTTCCCATACGAGCAGTACGTC. Amino acid sequence: CASGTAQFPYEQYV.

This clone was found a few times. J is TRBJ2-6 and V is TRBV28; D gene uncertain. Germline lookup yields CDR1 MDHEN and CDR2 SYDVKM. V gave up 4 bases and J gave up 0 bases, with 7 bases separating them. The CDR3 runs 15 residues. This chain's CDR3 is CASSSTVSGANVLTF. The CDR3 DNA reads as TGTGCCAGCAGTTCTACAGTCTCTGGGGCCAACGTCCTGACTTTC.

As regards this clone: A much larger clone differs by one base, so this may be a read error. J is TRBJ1-2 and V is TRBV7-9; 9 positions agree with TRBD1. CDR3 length: 16 amino acids. After removal of 5 bases from V and 2 bases from J, the junction contained 9 bases not matched to a gene. In germline, CDR1 is SEHNR, CDR2 FQNEAQ (reference sequence). The CDR3 sequence: CASSQQAGTGNYGYTF. The CDR3 DNA is TGTGCCAGCAGCCAACAAGCCGGGACAGGGAACTATGGCTACACCTTC.

Ten or more counts support this clone. J is TRBJ2-3 and V is TRBV19, with unresolved D. Trimming removed 1 base from V and 4 bases from J, with 6 bases in between. Germline CDR1 and CDR2: LNHDA and SQIVND (reference sequence). The CDR3 runs to 13 residues. CDR3 region: CASSIAGSDTQYF. The CDR3 nucleotides are TGTGCCAGTAGTATAGCCGGGTCAGATACGCAGTATTTT.

The V call is TRBV7-9, the J call TRBJ2-2, with TRBD2 identical over 8 bases. J was trimmed by 3 bases and V by 2 bases; bases with no gene match: 5. This CDR3 has 16 residues. Germline CDR1 reads SEHNR; CDR2 reads FQNEAQ (reference sequence). The CDR3 reads CASSLTSGYHTGELFF. The CDR3 nucleotides read TGTGCCAGCAGCTTAACTAGCGGTTATCACACCGGGGAGCTGTTTTTT.

This clone occurred a few times. The rearrangement joins TRBV5-1 to TRBJ2-2; 9 bases agree with TRBD1. The CDR3 totals 18 residues. Germline V gene data show CDR1 as SGHRS and CDR2 as YFSETQ. The junction had 14 bases not matched to a gene; V was cut back by 4 bases and J by 4 bases. CDR3 bases: TGCGCCAGCAGCCATGGGCGTTCTTGGGACAGGGCCACCGGGGAGCTGTTTTTT. Amino acid sequence: CASSHGRSWDRATGELFF.

The chain is built from TRBV19 and TRBJ2-5; possibly TRBD2 for D (7 bases). CDR1 and CDR2 (germline): LNHDA, SQIVND (reference sequence). The CDR3 consists of 14 residues. Trimming removed 10 bases at V and 7 bases at J, with 22 bases between. CDR3 coding DNA: TGTGCCACAGCGGCCGAGGGGGGGTCTTCGACCCAGTACTTC. Translating gives CATAAEGGSSTQYF.

This clone was recorded a few times. The chain's CDR3 is CASSVVLRETQYF. CDR3 bases: TGTGCCAGCAGTGTGGTTTTACGAGAGACCCAGTACTTC. This chain connects TRBV2 to TRBJ2-5, with no clear D. There are 13 residues in the CDR3. V shed 4 bases and J shed 4 bases, with 10 bases lying between them. CDR1 and CDR2 from the germline V gene are SNHLY and FYNNEI.

The rearrangement links TRBV4-3 to TRBJ1-5; weak D call: TRBD1 (5 bases). Deletions cut 0 bases from V and 4 bases from J, with 10 bases between. Germline CDR1 and CDR2: LGHNA and YSLEER. This CDR3 is built from 15 residues. The CDR3 loop is CASSQEMGGNQPQHF. CDR3 DNA sequence: TGCGCCAGCAGCCAAGAGATGGGGGGGAATCAGCCCCAGCATTTT.

The V call is TRBV28, the J call TRBJ2-2; TRBD1 aligns across 9 bases. V dropped 7 bases and J dropped 5; count of bases not matched to a gene: 8. The germline V gene encodes CDR1 MDHEN and CDR2 SYDVKM. The CDR3 totals 15 residues. The CDR3 DNA follows: TGTGCCAGCACAACAGGGGGCGAGGGTACCGGGGAGCTGTTTTTT. Its protein is CASTTGGEGTGELFF.

This chain connects TRBV28 to TRBJ1-1; 11 bases agree with TRBD1. Trimming cost V 5 bases and J 2 bases; bases outside gene matches: 4. CDR1 MDHEN and CDR2 SYDVKM come from the germline V gene. This CDR3 has 15 amino acids. The CDR3 sequence: CASSGQGAQNTEAFF. As DNA, the CDR3 is TGTGCCAGCAGTGGACAGGGGGCACAAAACACTGAAGCTTTCTTT.

J is TRBJ2-1 and V is TRBV6-5, with D possibly TRBD1 on 6 matching bases. This CDR3 is 14 amino acids long. Germline CDR1 and CDR2: MNHEY and SVGAGI. The V and J ends lost 6 bases and 8 bases respectively, with 17 bases between them. The DNA of the CDR3 is TGTGCCAGCAGCCCCTACCGGGACACGGATGAGCAGTTCTTC. Translation: CASSPYRDTDEQFF.

This chain uses TRBV7-8 with TRBJ1-5; 10 bases line up with TRBD1. Germline CDR1 SGHVS, CDR2 FQNEAQ. V lost 2 bases to trimming and J lost 2 bases; unmatched junction nucleotides: 3. The CDR3 length is 16 residues. DNA for the CDR3: TGTGCCAGCAGCTTATCAGGGACAGGGGGCAATCAGCCCCAGCATTTT. Its protein product is CASSLSGTGGNQPQHF.

This clone has just one count. J is TRBJ1-1 and V is TRBV6-5, with D uncertain. Per germline, CDR1 MNHEY and CDR2 SVGAGI. This CDR3 has 12 amino acids. Trimming stripped 5 bases from V and 7 bases from J, with 11 bases between. CDR3 protein: CASSGRLGEAFF. The CDR3 region has the DNA TGTGCCAGCAGTGGACGACTTGGTGAAGCTTTCTTT.

V is TRBV19 and J is TRBJ2-7; 11 bases are a match to TRBD2. The V gene end was trimmed by 8 bases and the J gene end by 3 bases; junction bases not matched to a gene: 9. This CDR3 has 15 amino acids. Germline CDR1 and CDR2: LNHDA and SQIVND (reference sequence). The CDR3 sequence is CASSGRLAGIYEQYV. The CDR3 coding sequence is TGTGCCAGTTCGGGGCGACTAGCGGGAATCTACGAGCAGTACGTC.

This rearrangement joins TRBV29-1 to TRBJ2-7, with 10 bases matching TRBD1. Germline CDR1 reads SQVTM; CDR2 reads ANQGSEA. The CDR3 is 13 amino acids. Trimming at V came to 2 bases and at J to 5 bases, leaving 3 bases not matched to a gene. DNA of the CDR3: TGCAGCGTTGAAAGGGACAGGGGCAACGAGCAGTACTTC. It encodes CSVERDRGNEQYF.

The chain couples TRBV28 to TRBJ1-1; no clear D gene. V was pared by 6 bases and J by 6 bases, with 17 bases between. The CDR3 runs 14 residues. CDR1 is MDHEN and CDR2 is SYDVKM in the germline V gene. CDR3 DNA: TGTGCCAGCAGCTCCGGCGGGGTCCAATCTGAAGCTTTCTTT. It is translated as CASSSGGVQSEAFF.

V gene TRBV19 combines with J gene TRBJ2-1, with TRBD2 matching over 11 bases. This CDR3 region has 15 residues. Germline V lookup: CDR1 LNHDA, CDR2 SQIVND (reference sequence). Trimming cost V 6 bases and J 7 bases; bases outside gene matches: 8. CDR3 bases: TGTGCCAGTAGATCCTTAGCGGGGGGGCTTAATGAGCAGTTCTTC. Translated: CASRSLAGGLNEQFF.

This chain connects TRBV5-4 to TRBJ2-1; the match to TRBD2 covers 12 bases. The CDR3 consists of 17 residues. The J segment lost 0 bases and the V segment lost 0 bases, leaving 1 base of the junction unmatched. The germline gives CDR1 SGHNT, CDR2 YYREEE (reference sequence). In nucleotides, the CDR3 is TGTGCCAGCAGCTTGGGACTAGCGGGAGCCTCCTACAATGAGCAGTTCTTC. Its protein is CASSLGLAGASYNEQFF.

The chain carries TRBV5-1 and TRBJ1-2; D unclear. Per the germline V gene, CDR1 is SGHRS and CDR2 is YFSETQ. Trimming took 3 bases from V and 7 from J, leaving 13 bases between them. The CDR3 is 13 residues long. The CDR3 sequence: CASSSRTGGGYTF. The CDR3 region has the DNA TGCGCCAGCAGCTCACGCACCGGTGGTGGCTACACCTTC.